Listed below are T cell receptor beta chains from one sample, sequenced in a study of T-cell memory formation after mild COVID-19. TCRdb processed the 5' RACE reads anew with MiXCR; each CDR3 protein has one entry. The sample carries around 340,000 distinct CDR3 sequences, 15% recorded once. The sample was PBMCs or a T cell subset sorted from them (not recorded which). The origin of the receptors is a man aged 18 to 29 who had mild COVID-19 (a few samples of this study predate the infection). Cell type and time point are not known. Both conserved end residues are part of each CDR3. The D gene is left open where the match is weak. Size values are once, few and many counts, or a class for expanded clones, and some rows have none.

J | D | V | size | DNA | CDR3
TRBJ2-1 | NA | TRBV5-5 | NA | TGTGCCAGCGGCAGCTCCTACAATGAGCAGTTCTTC | CASGSSYNEQFF
TRBJ2-1 | TRBD1 | TRBV27 | few | TGTGCCAGCAGTCGTTTAGGACAGGGTTCCTACAATGAGCAGTTCTTC | CASSRLGQGSYNEQFF
TRBJ2-6 | NA | TRBV7-9 | few | TGTGCCAGCAGCCCCCCCAAAGGGGCCAACGTCCTGACTTTC | CASSPPKGANVLTF
TRBJ1-6 | NA | TRBV7-9 | NA | TGTGCCAGTCGCGCCAGCGTTAATTCACCCCTCCACTTT | CASRASVNSPLHF
TRBJ2-3 | TRBD1 | TRBV29-1 | few | TGCAGCGTTGCGGGACAGAGCACAGATACGCAGTATTTT | CSVAGQSTDTQYF
TRBJ2-7 | NA | TRBV11-2 | few | TGTGCCAGCGGGGGTCCGGGAATAAGAGCCTACGAGCAGTACTTC | CASGGPGIRAYEQYF
TRBJ2-1 | NA | TRBV7-6 | few | TGTGCCAGCAGCTTACCCGGGAAGCAGTTCTTC | CASSLPGKQFF
TRBJ2-1 | TRBD2 | TRBV7-2 | few | TGTGCCAGCAGCTTAGCGATTTTGGCGGGGGGGCTCTTTTTTGAGCAGTTCTTC | CASSLAILAGGLFFEQFF
TRBJ1-1 | NA | TRBV5-1 | NA | TGCGCCAGCAGCTTGGACGGTCCTGAAGCTTTCTTT | CASSLDGPEAFF
TRBJ2-7 | NA | TRBV6-2/TRBV6-3 | few | TGTGCCAGCAGTTACGACGGGGGTCCTTACGAGCAGTACTTC | CASSYDGGPYEQYF
TRBJ2-1 | NA | TRBV19 | few | TGTGCCAGTAGTATATTTAGGAATGAGCAGTTCTTC | CASSIFRNEQFF
TRBJ2-1 | TRBD1 | TRBV6-1 | many | TGTGCCAGCAGCCGCAGGGGGAATTCACTCAGCAACAATGAGCAGTTCTTC | CASSRRGNSLSNNEQFF
TRBJ1-1 | TRBD1 | TRBV4-2 | many | TGTGCCAGCAGCGAACAGGGGCCCGAGGACACTGAAGCTTTCTTT | CASSEQGPEDTEAFF
TRBJ1-5 | TRBD1 | TRBV7-2 | few | TGTGCCAGCAGTAGGGGGCAAAATCAGCCCCAGCATTTT | CASSRGQNQPQHF
TRBJ1-1 | NA | TRBV7-2 | few | TGTGCCAGCAGCCTAAGACGGACTAGCATGAACACTGAAGCTTTCTTT | CASSLRRTSMNTEAFF
TRBJ1-1 | NA | TRBV12-3/TRBV12-4 | many | TGTGCCAGCAGTTTAGGGGGCTTTGCTGAAGCTTTCTTT | CASSLGGFAEAFF
TRBJ1-1 | NA | TRBV6-2/TRBV6-3 | NA | TGTGCCAGCCGGGACCCGACCGCTGAAGCTTTCTTT | CASRDPTAEAFF
TRBJ2-3 | TRBD2 | TRBV9 | NA | TGTGCCAGCAGCGTAGCCAGCGGGGGCCTCGGGACAGATACGCAGTATTTT | CASSVASGGLGTDTQYF
TRBJ2-2 | NA | TRBV5-5 | NA | TGTGCCAGCAGCTTGGCCGTGACACCTCTAACCGGGGAGCTGTTTTTT | CASSLAVTPLTGELFF
TRBJ1-4 | TRBD1 | TRBV20-1 | few | TGCAGTGCGTCTCAGGGGGAAGAAGAAAAACTGTTTTTT | CSASQGEEEKLFF
TRBJ2-7 | NA | TRBV21-1 | NA | TGTGCCAGCAGCAAAGGGAGGGACAGGGGGCCCTACGAGCAGTACTTC | CASSKGRDRGPYEQYF
TRBJ1-2 | TRBD1 | TRBV7-6 | few | TGTGCCAGCAGCTGGGACAGGGGGGGCTATGGCTACACCTTC | CASSWDRGGYGYTF
TRBJ2-1 | TRBD2 | TRBV5-1 | few | TGCGCCAGCAGCTACCGACTAGCGGGGGCCCTCGTGAGAGGTGAGCAGTTCTTC | CASSYRLAGALVRGEQFF
TRBJ1-5 | NA | TRBV5-1 | few | TGCGCCAGCAGCGTGGAGGGCGGAGAGTATCAGCCCCAGCATTTT | CASSVEGGEYQPQHF
TRBJ1-5 | NA | TRBV4-2 | few | TGTGCCAGCAGCCAAGACGGGGGAGAGGTCAATCAGCCCCAGCATTTT | CASSQDGGEVNQPQHF
TRBJ2-1 | NA | TRBV27 | few | TGTGCCAGCCTGAGCACAGGTGGGGGAAGCAATGAGCAGTTCTTC | CASLSTGGGSNEQFF
TRBJ1-1 | NA | TRBV6-5 | NA | TGTGCCAGCAGTTACACAGACGGGGGGAACACTGAAGCTTTCTTT | CASSYTDGGNTEAFF
TRBJ1-2 | NA | TRBV7-2 | few | TGTGCCAGCAGCTTGTACAGGGAGCCATATGGCTACACCTTC | CASSLYREPYGYTF
TRBJ2-5 | NA | TRBV12-3/TRBV12-4 | NA | TGTGCCAGCAGTTTGGGTCAGCCAGAGACCCAGTACTTC | CASSLGQPETQYF
TRBJ2-3 | NA | TRBV7-9 | NA | TGTGCCAGCAGCTTAGCCCAGGATCGCACAGATACGCAGTATTTT | CASSLAQDRTDTQYF